Below, 23 T cell receptor beta chains from the same sample are listed, as sequenced in a study of PD-L1 blockade in urothelial cancer. Measured with immunoSEQ multiplex PCR; TCRdb has only the in-frame clones, and not every one. The table shows about 55,000 clones, with 60% to 85% occurring only once. The sequences come from PBMCs, collected around atezolizumab (anti-PD-L1) treatment. The receptors here all came from a man aged 65 to 79 with urothelial cancer.

Only one count was recorded for this clone. The rearrangement links TRBV5-1 to TRBJ1-1; D perhaps matches TRBD1 (5 bases). CDR1 and CDR2 (germline): SGHRS, YFSETQ. V dropped 0 bases and J dropped 8 bases, with 8 bases sitting between them. The CDR3 has 12 residues. The DNA of the CDR3 is TGCGCCAGCAGCTTGGTCGGGGGGGAAGCTTTCTTT. Its translation: CASSLVGGEAFF. Full variable domain (rest looked up from reference TRBV5-1 and TRBJ1-1): KAGVTQTPRYLIKTRGQQVTLSCSPISGHRSVSWYQQTPGQGLQFLFEYFSETQRNKGNFPGRFSGRQFSNSRSEMNVSTLELGDSALYLCASSLVGGEAFFGQGTRLTVV.

This clone was seen a handful of times. The chain couples TRBV7-2 to TRBJ1-6; TRBD1 matches 8 bases. Per germline, CDR1 SGHTA and CDR2 FQGNSA. V dropped 3 bases and J dropped 7; count of bases not matched to a gene: 11. The CDR3 loop spans 17 amino acids. CDR3: CASSLLPGQGTNSPLHF. CDR3 nucleotide sequence: TGTGCCAGCAGCTTGCTGCCCGGACAGGGCACAAATTCACCCCTCCACTTT.

A few counts support this clone. V is TRBV5-1 and J is TRBJ2-2; D remains unclear. Between the trimmed V and J ends, which lost 4 bases and 3 bases, there was a span of 7 bases. CDR1 and CDR2 from the germline V gene are SGHRS and YFSETQ. The CDR3 covers 13 residues. The CDR3 sequence: CASSRTDTGELFF. As DNA, the CDR3 is TGCGCCAGCAGCCGCACGGACACCGGGGAGCTGTTTTTT.

In its sample, this clone was seen once. The chain couples TRBV18 to TRBJ1-5; 8 nucleotides match TRBD1. CDR3 length equals 15 residues. Looked up from germline, CDR1 is KGHSH and CDR2 is LQKENI. V was pared by 3 bases and J by 7 bases, with 8 bases of the junction left unmatched. DNA for the CDR3: TGTGCCAGCTCACCCGGACAGGGAAGGGGCCAGCCCCAGCATTTT. Its translation is CASSPGQGRGQPQHF.

V is TRBV18 and J is TRBJ2-7, with D possibly TRBD2 on 6 matching bases. Germline CDR1 is KGHSH and CDR2 is LQKENI. CDR3 length equals 16 residues. V shed 3 bases and J shed 3 bases, with 18 bases lying between them. The CDR3: CASSPTTSISIYEQYF. Written as DNA, the CDR3 is TGTGCCAGCTCACCTACCACTAGCATCTCTATCTACGAGCAGTACTTC.

The genes are TRBV18 and TRBJ2-7; 10 nucleotides agree with TRBD2. The germline gives CDR1 KGHSH, CDR2 LQKENI. This CDR3 has 16 residues. V lost 0 bases and J lost 0; bases outside the gene matches: 2. The CDR3 reads CASSPPLAGGSYEQYF. CDR3 DNA sequence: TGTGCCAGCTCACCACCGTTAGCGGGAGGCTCCTACGAGCAGTACTTC.

The chain employs TRBV11-3 and TRBJ1-1; tentatively, D is TRBD1 (5 bases). V gave up 7 bases and J gave up 2 bases, with 14 bases separating them. The CDR3 covers 14 residues. The V gene's germline CDR1 is SGHNT and CDR2 YENEEA. The CDR3 region is CASTRGGVNTEAFF. Here the CDR3 DNA reads TGTGCCAGCACCCGTGGGGGGGTCAACACTGAAGCTTTCTTT.

The chain uses TRBV7-9 and TRBJ2-3; D is unresolved. The germline V gene encodes CDR1 SEHNR and CDR2 FQNEAQ (reference sequence). The CDR3 covers 14 residues. V lost 5 bases, J lost 0 bases, and 9 bases lay in between. The CDR3 here is CASSPGLSTDTQYF. In DNA form, the CDR3 reads TGTGCCAGCAGCCCGGGTCTTAGCACAGATACGCAGTATTTT.

This clone was counted a single time. This chain connects TRBV7-8 to TRBJ2-3, with unresolved D. CDR1 is SGHVS, CDR2 FQNEAQ, per germline. CDR3 length: 11 amino acids. The V end lost 4 bases, the J end lost 4 bases, and 3 bases lay between the germline ends. The CDR3 spells CASSSADTQYF. In nucleotides, the CDR3 is TGTGCCAGCAGCTCAGCAGATACGCAGTATTTT.

The V gene is TRBV19, the J gene TRBJ1-1, with D unclear. The CDR3 sequence is 11 residues long. Trimming shortened V by 8 bases and J by 1 base, and 5 bases separated the two germline ends. Germline CDR1 LNHDA, CDR2 SQIVND (reference sequence). Here the CDR3 reads CASRRNTEAFF. CDR3 bases: TGTGCCAGTCGCAGGAACACTGAAGCTTTCTTT.

With regard to this clone: One end of the junction varies from germline; a read error may be responsible. V gene TRBV30 combines with J gene TRBJ2-7, with TRBD2 matching 7 bases. The CDR3 is 13 amino acids. Germline V gives CDR1 GTSNPN, CDR2 SVGIG (reference sequence). The CDR3 region is CAGRERSNYEQYF. CDR3 nucleotide sequence: TGTGCCGGGAGGGAGCGGAGTAACTACGAGCAGTACTTC.

The V and J genes are TRBV5-6 and TRBJ2-1; D is perhaps TRBD2 (5 bases). The CDR3 has 18 residues. Between the trimmed V and J ends, which lost 4 bases and 0 bases, there was a span of 20 bases. CDR1 SGHDT and CDR2 YYEEEE come from the germline V gene. DNA for the CDR3: TGTGCCAGCAGCCCCTCGGACTCCCCCATACTCTCCTACAATGAGCAGTTCTTC. Encoded protein: CASSPSDSPILSYNEQFF. The variable domain in full, with the rest retrieved from reference TRBV5-6 and TRBJ2-1, is DAGVTQSPTHLIKTRGQQVTLRCSPKSGHDTVSWYQQALGQGPQFIFQYYEEEERQRGNFPDRFSGHQFPNYSSELNVNALLLGDSALYLCASSPSDSPILSYNEQFFGPGTRLTVL.

V usage is TRBV29-1 and J usage is TRBJ2-5, with TRBD1 matching over 11 bases. The CDR3 is 13 residues long. Losses at the gene ends were 6 bases for V and 4 bases for J; bases not matched to a gene: 4. Germline assignment: CDR1 SQVTM and CDR2 ANQGSEA. CDR3 sequence: CSVTGQGGETQYF. CDR3 coding DNA: TGCAGCGTCACGGGACAGGGGGGAGAGACCCAGTACTTC.

V usage is TRBV28 and J usage is TRBJ2-7; 8 bases align to TRBD2. The CDR3 is 14 residues long. Germline V gene sequence: CDR1 MDHEN, CDR2 SYDVKM. The V and J ends lost 4 bases and 3 bases, in that order; junction bases with no gene match: 5. CDR3 sequence: CASSSISGIYEQYF. The CDR3 coding sequence is TGTGCCAGCAGTTCAATTAGCGGGATCTACGAGCAGTACTTC.

This clone was picked up a small number of times. The rearrangement uses TRBV5-4 and TRBJ2-7; TRBD1 might be the D (7 bases). CDR1 is SGHNT and CDR2 is YYREEE in the germline V gene (reference sequence). This CDR3 is 16 amino acids long. V dropped 4 bases and J dropped 3 bases, with 20 bases sitting between them. The CDR3 DNA is TGTGCCAGCAGCCCCGACCCCAGGGGGGCCAACTACGAGCAGTACTTC. It codes for CASSPDPRGANYEQYF.

This clone was counted ten times or more. The chain links TRBV11-3 to TRBJ2-7; D is unresolved. Trimming pared 1 base from V and 7 bases from J, leaving 11 bases between. The CDR3 length is 13 residues. Per germline, CDR1 SGHNT and CDR2 YENEEA. The CDR3 loop is CASSLALTREQYF. CDR3 sequence (DNA): TGTGCCAGCAGCTTAGCCCTTACGAGGGAGCAGTACTTC.

With respect to this clone: One end of the junction varies from germline; a read error may be responsible. The V and J genes are TRBV6-1 and TRBJ2-7, with 11 bases aligning to TRBD1. This CDR3 has 14 residues. Germline V CDR1 and CDR2: MNHNS, SASEGT. The DNA for the CDR3 is TGTGCCAGCAGTGAAGCAGGGCGGGGGACAGGGGGTCCCTTC. Translation gives CASSEAGRGTGGPF.

Notes on this clone: At the DNA level, this CDR3 is encoded by other sequences in the same sample as well. The rearrangement links TRBV30 to TRBJ1-5, with 8 bases aligning to TRBD1. The trim removed 2 bases at V and 3 bases at J, leaving 3 bases unmatched. The length of the CDR3 is 14 residues. The germline gives CDR1 GTSNPN, CDR2 SVGIG (reference sequence). The CDR3 protein is CAWSPDRDNQPQHF. The DNA of the CDR3 is TGTGCCTGGAGTCCGGACAGGGACAATCAGCCCCAGCATTTT.

Only a few counts were recorded for this clone. The chain carries TRBV7-7 and TRBJ2-1; D is perhaps TRBD1 (6 bases). Trimming took off 5 bases at V and 0 bases at J, with 11 bases between the two ends. This CDR3 contains 15 residues. The germline gives CDR1 SSHAT, CDR2 FNYEAQ (reference sequence). CDR3 in DNA: TGTGCCAGCAGCCCGGACAGCCTCTCCTACAATGAGCAGTTCTTC. It yields the protein CASSPDSLSYNEQFF.

CDR3 residues: CASTEGTGELFF. CDR3 DNA: TGTGCCAGCACCGAGGGAACCGGGGAGCTGTTTTTT. The chain combines TRBV25-1 with TRBJ2-2; a possible D gene is TRBD2 (5 bases). Germline assignment: CDR1 MGHDK and CDR2 SYGVNS. This CDR3 spans 12 amino acids. The ends were cut back, 7 bases at V and 5 bases at J, with 8 bases in the middle.

The chain couples TRBV19 to TRBJ1-6; TRBD1 matches at 7 bases. The CDR3 spans 14 residues. The ends lost 8 bases at V and 14 bases at J; junction bases unmatched: 15. Germline-derived CDR1 and CDR2 are LNHDA and SQIVND (reference sequence). CDR3 nucleotides: TGTGCCAGTCGACCCGGGACCTACCAGGGGGCCCTCCACTTT. It codes for CASRPGTYQGALHF.

The rearrangement uses TRBV6-4 and TRBJ1-5; TRBD1 matches at 12 bases. The germline CDR1 and CDR2 sequences are MRHNA and SNTAGT. V lost 0 bases, J lost 7 bases, and 7 bases stayed unmatched. This CDR3 comprises 17 residues. This CDR3 is CASSDSVRDRGPQPQHF. CDR3 nucleotides: TGTGCCAGCAGTGACTCGGTCCGGGACAGGGGGCCGCAGCCCCAGCATTTT.

This sequence joins TRBV7-2 and TRBJ1-1, with 7 bases aligning to TRBD1. V was pared by 5 bases and J by 1 base, with 4 bases of the junction left unmatched. Germline-derived CDR1 and CDR2 are SGHTA and FQGNSA. This CDR3 is built from 14 residues. CDR3 bases: TGTGCCAGCAGCCCCAAGGGGGCGAACACTGAAGCTTTCTTT. Amino acids: CASSPKGANTEAFF.